The 26 T cell receptor beta chains given below trace back to one sample, sequenced in a study of vaccination effects on CD4 cells after COVID-19. The antigens these receptors bind are not known. Prior to sequencing, the ViraFEST assay stimulated PBMC with viral peptide pools, which expanded the antigen-specific CD4+ T cells. CD4+ T cells were isolated after less than 12 days of culture. The vaccine given was either BNT162b2 or mRNA-1273, in two doses. Assay used: immunoSEQ multiplex PCR; TCRdb lists only in-frame clones, some missing. This sample has about 69,000 clones, with roughly 76% found just once. Sequencing was performed on CD4+ T cells from PBMCs cultured with HCoV-OC43 spike peptides, taken after COVID-19 vaccination. The subset is: HCoV-OC43 spike overlapping peptide pool stimulation. The source is a human donor who received a COVID-19 vaccine.

This clone was detected only once. V usage is TRBV6-5 and J usage is TRBJ2-3; no clear D. The V gene's germline CDR1 is MNHEY and CDR2 SVGAGI. V was trimmed by 0 bases and J by 4 bases, leaving 11 bases between them. The length of the CDR3 is 15 residues. The CDR3, as DNA: TGTGCCAGCAGTTACTCTCGCCGATCCCCAGATACGCAGTATTTT. Amino acids: CASSYSRRSPDTQYF.

The CDR3 spells CAISERDSLYGYTF. CDR3 coding DNA: TGTGCCATCAGTGAGCGGGACAGTCTCTATGGCTACACCTTC. V usage is TRBV10-3 and J usage is TRBJ1-2, with TRBD1 matching 7 bases. Germline V gene data show CDR1 as ENHRY and CDR2 as SYGVKD. This CDR3 is 14 amino acids long. V trimming: 2 bases; J trimming: 4 bases; junction bases outside the gene matches: 4.

The chain joins TRBV21-1 to TRBJ1-6; no check of the table's D call, TRBD1, against the DNA was made. TRBV21-1 is tagged as a pseudogene. The CDR3 has 15 amino acids. CDR3 protein: CASSPLGTGPSLLHF. Written as DNA, the CDR3 is TGTGCCAGCAGCCCACTCGGGACAGGACCCTCTCTCCTCCACTTT.

This clone was observed a single time. The CDR3: CASSQDRTNTEAFF. The CDR3 DNA sequence: TGTGCCAGCAGCCAGGACAGAACGAACACTGAAGCTTTCTTT. The V gene is TRBV3-1 (or the pseudogene TRBV3-2), the J gene TRBJ1-1; D might be TRBD1 (6 bases). Germline V lookup: CDR1 LGHDT, CDR2 YNNKEL (reference sequence). This CDR3 has 14 amino acids. V was pared by 3 bases and J by 1 base, with 9 bases between.

The V call is TRBV3-1 (or the pseudogene TRBV3-2), the J call TRBJ1-4; no reliable D call. The CDR3 has 16 residues. Germline V lookup: CDR1 LGHDT, CDR2 YNNKEL (reference sequence). V was cut by 4 bases and J by 3 bases, with 15 bases left in between. The CDR3 here is CASSPEVPASNEKLFF. The CDR3 bases are TGTGCCAGCAGCCCAGAGGTGCCAGCCTCTAATGAAAAACTGTTTTTT.

The table lists this clone with a few counts. This chain joins TRBV6-5 and TRBJ2-1, with 8 bases aligning to TRBD1. CDR3 length equals 14 residues. Germline V gene data show CDR1 as MNHEY and CDR2 as SVGAGI. Trimming at V came to 6 bases and at J to 3 bases, leaving 4 bases not matched to a gene. The CDR3 loop reads CASRGQALYNEQFF. CDR3 sequence (DNA): TGTGCCAGCAGGGGACAGGCCCTCTACAATGAGCAGTTCTTC.

The chain links TRBV4-1 to TRBJ1-4; the D is unclear. V dropped 1 base and J dropped 0 bases, with 6 bases sitting between them. From germline, CDR1 is MGHRA and CDR2 YSYEKL. The CDR3 spans 15 residues. CDR3 amino acids: CASSQVLPTNEKLFF. CDR3 DNA sequence: TGCGCCAGCAGCCAAGTATTACCAACTAATGAAAAACTGTTTTTT.

This chain links TRBV3-1 (or the pseudogene TRBV3-2) with TRBJ1-5; D might be TRBD1 (5 bases). The V gene's germline CDR1 is LGHDT and CDR2 YNNKEL (reference sequence). CDR3 length: 15 residues. Trimming shortened V by 5 bases and J by 2 bases, and 13 bases separated the two germline ends. For the CDR3, the DNA is TGTGCCAGCAGCGGTGGCGGGACCGGCAATCAGCCCCAGCATTTT. This encodes CASSGGGTGNQPQHF.

The sample holds a few counts of this clone. This rearrangement joins TRBV2 to TRBJ2-2; no reliable D call. Trimming took 4 bases from V and 0 from J, leaving 6 bases between them. The CDR3 extends over 14 amino acids. The V gene's germline CDR1 is SNHLY and CDR2 FYNNEI. This CDR3 is CASSVQTNTGELFF. The CDR3 DNA is TGTGCCAGCAGTGTGCAGACGAACACCGGGGAGCTGTTTTTT.

In this sample, this clone turned up once. This sequence joins TRBV3-1 (or the pseudogene TRBV3-2) and TRBJ2-1; TRBD1 might be the D (5 bases). Trimming stripped 0 bases from V and 6 bases from J, with 21 bases between. The germline gives CDR1 LGHDT, CDR2 YNNKEL (reference sequence). The CDR3 totals 18 residues. The CDR3 sequence: CASSQDSRVLKARNEQFF. The CDR3 coding sequence is TGTGCCAGCAGCCAAGATTCCAGGGTACTGAAGGCCCGCAATGAGCAGTTCTTC.

This chain connects TRBV27 to TRBJ1-4; 8 nucleotides agree with TRBD1. The CDR3 has 15 amino acids. Losses at the gene ends were 5 bases for V and 8 bases for J; bases not matched to a gene: 10. The germline gives CDR1 MNHEY, CDR2 SMNVEV (reference sequence). CDR3 residues: CASSRIGTGGEKLFF. CDR3 nucleotide sequence: TGTGCCAGCAGTCGGATCGGGACAGGCGGGGAAAAACTGTTTTTT.

The CDR3 DNA is TGCGCCAGCAGTGAGGCTGGGTCCTACGAGCAGTACGTC. Translation gives CASSEAGSYEQYV. The chain uses TRBV10-2 and TRBJ2-7; D is unresolved. The CDR3 totals 13 residues. Deletions cut 2 bases from V and 1 base from J, with 6 bases between. Germline CDR1 and CDR2: WSHSY and SAAADI.

The chain has TRBV5-1 and TRBJ1-2, with 8 bases aligning to TRBD1. Germline assignment: CDR1 SGHRS and CDR2 YFSETQ. Trimming at V came to 4 bases and at J to 8 bases, leaving 13 bases not matched to a gene. CDR3 length: 15 amino acids. The CDR3 sequence is CASSPQMTGAGGYTF. The DNA for the CDR3 is TGCGCCAGCAGCCCTCAGATGACAGGGGCTGGGGGCTACACCTTC. Full variable domain (outside the CDR3, taken from reference TRBV5-1 and TRBJ1-2): KAGVTQTPRYLIKTRGQQVTLSCSPISGHRSVSWYQQTPGQGLQFLFEYFSETQRNKGNFPGRFSGRQFSNSRSEMNVSTLELGDSALYLCASSPQMTGAGGYTFGSGTRLTVV.

The chain has TRBV19 and TRBJ1-5; 9 nucleotides agree with TRBD1. The CDR3 has 15 residues. J was trimmed by 4 bases and V by 3 bases; bases with no gene match: 4. Germline values: CDR1 LNHDA, CDR2 SQIVND (reference sequence). The CDR3 nucleotides read TGTGCCAGTAGTATGGATGGACAGGGGAATCAGCCCCAGCATTTT. Translation gives CASSMDGQGNQPQHF.

The rearrangement uses TRBV5-4 and TRBJ1-5; 9 nucleotides line up with TRBD1. Germline V gene sequence: CDR1 SGHNT, CDR2 YYREEE (reference sequence). This CDR3 is built from 15 residues. Trimming removed 5 bases from V and 1 base from J; junction bases left unmatched: 4. The CDR3 DNA reads as TGTGCCAGCAGTCCCGGGACAGGGAGCAATCAGCCCCAGCATTTT. Protein product: CASSPGTGSNQPQHF. Based on the CDR3 plus reference TRBV5-4 and TRBJ1-5, the full variable domain is ETGVTQSPTHLIKTRGQQVTLRCSSQSGHNTVSWYQQALGQGPQFIFQYYREEENGRGNFPPRFSGLQFPNYSSELNVNALELDDSALYLCASSPGTGSNQPQHFGDGTRLSIL.

This clone has a handful of counts. V and J are TRBV5-1 and TRBJ1-1; D gene ambiguous. Germline assignment: CDR1 SGHRS and CDR2 YFSETQ. The V gene lost 1 base and the J gene lost 1 base, with 14 bases spanning the gap. This CDR3 is built from 16 residues. CDR3 loop: CASSLFFGSANTEAFF. The CDR3 DNA is TGCGCCAGCAGCTTGTTCTTCGGCAGCGCGAACACTGAAGCTTTCTTT.

This rearrangement joins TRBV5-4 to TRBJ2-3, with 9 bases matching TRBD2. The V gene's germline CDR1 is SGHNT and CDR2 YYREEE (reference sequence). Trimming removed 5 bases from V and 0 bases from J; junction bases left unmatched: 4. The CDR3 is 15 residues long. CDR3 sequence (DNA): TGTGCCAGCAGTATGAGCGGGGGGAGCACAGATACGCAGTATTTT. Translated, it gives CASSMSGGSTDTQYF.

The chain employs TRBV19 and TRBJ1-5; no reliable D call. Germline V gene data show CDR1 as LNHDA and CDR2 as SQIVND (reference sequence). The CDR3 runs to 16 residues. Trimming pared 5 bases from V and 0 bases from J, leaving 14 bases between. DNA for the CDR3: TGTGCCAGTAGTGCCGGACGATTCAATAGCAATCAGCCCCAGCATTTT. Amino acid sequence: CASSAGRFNSNQPQHF.

V is TRBV20-1 and J is TRBJ2-5, with D uncertain. The CDR3 runs 12 residues. Germline CDR1 reads DFQATT; CDR2 reads SNEGSKA (reference sequence). Trimming left V 3 bases short and J 6 bases short, with 11 bases between. DNA of the CDR3: TGCAGTGCTAGTGACCGTAAGCAGACCCAGTACTTC. It codes for CSASDRKQTQYF.

The V call is TRBV6-5, the J call TRBJ1-1, with D maybe TRBD1 (5 bases). V lost 2 bases and J lost 6, with 10 bases in between. There are 13 residues in the CDR3. Germline values: CDR1 MNHEY, CDR2 SVGAGI. The CDR3 loop reads CASSYRGRAEAFF. The CDR3 region has the DNA TGTGCCAGCAGTTACAGGGGACGGGCTGAAGCTTTCTTT.

The genes are TRBV7-2 and TRBJ1-6; D possibly corresponds to TRBD1 (5 bases). The length of the CDR3 is 14 residues. Germline CDR1 reads SGHTA; CDR2 reads FQGNSA. The V end was cut by 4 bases, the J end by 7 bases, with 11 bases between. CDR3: CASSSRVENSPLHF. The CDR3 nucleotides read TGTGCCAGCAGCTCCAGGGTCGAGAATTCACCCCTCCACTTT.

This chain connects TRBV9 to TRBJ2-5; the D gene is possibly TRBD2 (5 bases). This CDR3 spans 15 amino acids. From germline, CDR1 is SGDLS and CDR2 YYNGEE. The V end was cut by 0 bases, the J end by 1 base, with 10 bases between. The CDR3 protein is CASSVGPGVQETQYF. CDR3 nucleotides: TGTGCCAGCAGCGTAGGACCCGGGGTCCAAGAGACCCAGTACTTC.

The gene calls are TRBV5-1 and TRBJ1-2, with D tentatively TRBD1 (6 bases). The CDR3 length is 15 residues. Germline V gene lookup returns CDR1 SGHRS and CDR2 YFSETQ. The germline V and J ends were trimmed by 0 bases and 3 bases, with 12 bases remaining between them. CDR3 bases: TGCGCCAGCAGCTTGGGTGGGGGCAAGCACTATGGCTACACCTTC. It codes for CASSLGGGKHYGYTF.

V and J are TRBV7-9 and TRBJ1-5; D is unclear. Trimming removed 5 bases at V and 0 bases at J, with 5 bases between. The germline V gene has CDR1 SEHNR and CDR2 FQNEAQ (reference sequence). The CDR3 is 13 amino acids. The CDR3 region has the DNA TGTGCCAGCAGCCCTGATAGCAATCAGCCCCAGCATTTT. Its protein product is CASSPDSNQPQHF.

The chain carries TRBV2 and TRBJ1-4; TRBD1 agrees at 8 bases. J was trimmed by 0 bases and V by 7 bases; bases with no gene match: 7. CDR1 and CDR2 from the germline V gene are SNHLY and FYNNEI. The CDR3 is made up of 16 amino acids. This CDR3 reads CASNFRGQATNEKLFF. DNA for the CDR3: TGTGCCAGCAATTTCAGGGGGCAAGCAACTAATGAAAAACTGTTTTTT.

The sample holds a few counts of this clone. The chain has TRBV27 and TRBJ2-7, with unresolved D. Germline CDR1 MNHEY, CDR2 SMNVEV (reference sequence). The CDR3 extends over 16 amino acids. Deletions cut 5 bases from V and 2 bases from J, with 19 bases between. This CDR3 is CASSPRSPELTYEQYV. The CDR3 DNA reads TGTGCCAGCAGTCCACGGTCTCCGGAACTTACCTACGAGCAGTACGTC.